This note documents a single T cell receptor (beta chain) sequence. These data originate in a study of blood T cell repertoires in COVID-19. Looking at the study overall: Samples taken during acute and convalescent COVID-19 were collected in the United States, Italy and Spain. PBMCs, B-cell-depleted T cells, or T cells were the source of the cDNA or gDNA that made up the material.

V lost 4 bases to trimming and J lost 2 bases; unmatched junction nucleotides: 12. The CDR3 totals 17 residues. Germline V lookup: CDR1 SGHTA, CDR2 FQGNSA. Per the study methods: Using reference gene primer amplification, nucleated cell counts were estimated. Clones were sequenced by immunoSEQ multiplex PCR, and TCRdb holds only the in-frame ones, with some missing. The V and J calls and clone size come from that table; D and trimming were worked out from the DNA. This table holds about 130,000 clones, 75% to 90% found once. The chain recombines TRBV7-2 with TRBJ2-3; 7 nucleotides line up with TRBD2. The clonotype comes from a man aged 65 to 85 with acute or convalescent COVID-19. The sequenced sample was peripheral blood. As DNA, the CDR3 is TGTGCCAGCAGCTACGTGGGACTACCGGGGGTCACAGATACGCAGTATTTT. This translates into CASSYVGLPGVTDTQYF.